This T cell receptor beta chain is drawn from a study of shared clonotypes between healthy human individuals. Study-wide results and limits: Among donors, clonotype sharing was expected to be affected by sequencing depth.

It was at deep level that the assay was run. Profiled with immunoSEQ multiplex PCR; TCRdb holds only in-frame clones, not every one. The sample consists of around 510,000 clones, roughly 79% of them appearing once. In this sample, this clone turned up a few times. As yet, its antigen is unknown. Germline CDR1 reads SGHVS; CDR2 reads FNYEAQ. This CDR3 is 14 amino acids long. Between the trimmed V and J ends, which lost 4 bases and 7 bases, there was a span of 16 bases. The sample was PBMCs. The rearrangement links TRBV7-6 to TRBJ2-5, with D maybe TRBD2 (6 bases). The sequence derives from a woman between 35 and 50 years old in good health. Some clones in this sample may be carry-over from other donors' samples. Here the CDR3 reads CASSSAVWRGTQYF. The DNA for the CDR3 is TGTGCCAGCAGCTCAGCAGTGTGGCGGGGGACCCAGTACTTC.